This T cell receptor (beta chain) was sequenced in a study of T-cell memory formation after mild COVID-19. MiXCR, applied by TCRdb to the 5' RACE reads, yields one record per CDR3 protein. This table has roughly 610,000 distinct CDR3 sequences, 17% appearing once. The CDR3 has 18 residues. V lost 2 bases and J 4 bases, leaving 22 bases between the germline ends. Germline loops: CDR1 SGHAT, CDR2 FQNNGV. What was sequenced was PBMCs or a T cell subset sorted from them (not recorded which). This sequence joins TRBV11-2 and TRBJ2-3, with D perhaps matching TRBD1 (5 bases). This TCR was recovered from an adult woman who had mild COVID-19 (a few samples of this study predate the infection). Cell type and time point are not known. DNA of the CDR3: TGTGCCAGCAGCTTAATGTCCCTGGTCAGGGTGGTACCAGATACGCAGTATTTT. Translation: CASSLMSLVRVVPDTQYF.